This T cell receptor (beta chain) is drawn from a study of control samples from healthy donors and cancer patients. Sequencing was performed with immunoSEQ multiplex PCR; in TCRdb, only in-frame clones are kept and a portion is missing. The top ten clones hold around 3.5% of a sample with about 94,000 clones, roughly nine tenths of them seen once. The V gene's germline CDR1 is KGHSH and CDR2 LQKENI. The CDR3 is 17 amino acids. V was cut by 3 bases and J by 4 bases, with 18 bases left in between. Sequencing input: blood. The source of this sequence is a woman younger than 30 in good health. The rearrangement uses TRBV18 and TRBJ1-4; the D is unclear. The CDR3 coding sequence is TGTGCCAGCTCACCGGTGGCGGCGGCGCTAAGTAATGAAAAACTGTTTTTT. It is translated as CASSPVAAALSNEKLFF.